This entry lists 27 T cell receptor beta chains sequenced from one sample in a study of response to subunit inactivated influenza vaccine. TCRdb reprocessed the RT-PCR reads via MiXCR and lists one record per CDR3 protein. The top ten hold 10% of the sample, which has a few hundred thousand distinct CDR3 sequences, 22% seen once. The starting material was PBMCs from blood, obtained about 20 months after vaccination. These receptors originate from a man aged 45 to 70 who received an inactivated influenza vaccine.

This clonotype was observed a handful of times. Here the CDR3 reads CASSLTGGLDEQFF. CDR3 DNA: TGCGCCAGCAGCCTGACAGGGGGCCTCGATGAGCAGTTCTTC. The genes are TRBV5-1 and TRBJ2-1; 10 bases agree with TRBD1. Looked up from germline, CDR1 is SGHRS and CDR2 is YFSETQ. There are 14 residues in the CDR3. V shed 4 bases and J 8 bases; nucleotides not matched to a gene: 6.

This clonotype was seen a few times. Written as DNA, the CDR3 is TGCAGTGCTAGAGTGCAGGGGACCCAGCCCCAGCATTTT. Protein sequence: CSARVQGTQPQHF. The genes are TRBV20-1 and TRBJ1-5, with D tentatively TRBD1 (6 bases). V lost 1 base, J lost 7 bases, and 11 bases lay in between. This CDR3 region has 13 residues. In germline, CDR1 is DFQATT, CDR2 SNEGSKA (reference sequence).

The genes are TRBV5-1 and TRBJ1-6; the D gene is possibly TRBD1 (6 bases). Between the trimmed V and J ends, which lost 5 bases and 5 bases, there was a span of 11 bases. The CDR3 runs 14 residues. Germline V lookup: CDR1 SGHRS, CDR2 YFSETQ. This chain's CDR3 is CASRAGAHNSPLHF. In nucleotides, the CDR3 is TGCGCCAGCAGGGCAGGGGCCCATAATTCACCCCTCCACTTT.

J is TRBJ2-7 and V is TRBV4-3, with D unclear. The CDR3 covers 15 residues. V dropped 0 bases and J dropped 2 bases, with 11 bases sitting between them. Germline V gives CDR1 LGHNA, CDR2 YSLEER. The DNA for the CDR3 is TGCGCCAGCAGCCAAGACTACGATCGTACCTACGAGCAGTACTTC. It encodes CASSQDYDRTYEQYF.

This clonotype was seen only a few times. The CDR3 DNA sequence: TGTGCCAGCAGCACAGGACAGGGGAGGGACACTGAAGCTTTCTTT. It is translated as CASSTGQGRDTEAFF. V is TRBV7-9 and J is TRBJ1-1; the match to TRBD1 covers 9 bases. The junction had 7 bases not matched to a gene; V was cut back by 5 bases and J by 3 bases. CDR1 SEHNR and CDR2 FQNEAQ come from the germline V gene (reference sequence). There are 15 residues in the CDR3.

CDR3 nucleotides: TGCGCCAGCGCAAGATCTAACCAGAACACCGGGGAGCTGTTTTTT. It yields the protein CASARSNQNTGELFF. The V call is TRBV5-1, the J call TRBJ2-2; D remains ambiguous. The germline V and J ends were trimmed by 7 bases and 1 base, with 14 bases remaining between them. CDR1 SGHRS and CDR2 YFSETQ come from the germline V gene. This CDR3 comprises 15 residues.

The chain combines TRBV29-1 with TRBJ1-2; 7 bases match TRBD1. Trimming took 7 bases from V and 6 from J; bases not matched to a gene: 11. Germline assignment: CDR1 SQVTM and CDR2 ANQGSEA. This CDR3 is built from 13 residues. For the CDR3, the DNA is TGCAGCGGCTCGAGACAGGGTAGCGATGGCTACACCTTC. It specifies CSGSRQGSDGYTF.

The chain employs TRBV4-2 and TRBJ1-1; perhaps TRBD1 as D (6 bases). This CDR3 spans 15 amino acids. In germline, CDR1 is LGHNA, CDR2 YNFKEQ. The V end lost 0 bases, the J end lost 6 bases, and 14 bases lay between the germline ends. CDR3 sequence reads: CASSQDLGGIAEAFF. The DNA of the CDR3 is TGTGCCAGCAGCCAAGATCTCGGGGGCATCGCTGAAGCTTTCTTT.

This rearrangement joins TRBV29-1 to TRBJ1-1, with 9 bases identical to TRBD1. The CDR3 length is 14 residues. Germline values: CDR1 SQVTM, CDR2 ANQGSEA. The trim removed 1 base at V and 5 bases at J, leaving 5 bases unmatched. CDR3 DNA sequence: TGCAGCGTTGAAGGGGACAGGGCGGGAACTGAAGCTTTCTTT. Its translation: CSVEGDRAGTEAFF.

This chain uses TRBV9 with TRBJ2-1, with TRBD2 identical over 11 bases. With V trimmed by 3 bases and J by 1 base, 9 bases remained unmatched. CDR1 and CDR2 (germline): SGDLS, YYNGEE. The CDR3 consists of 18 residues. The CDR3 coding sequence is TGTGCCAGCAGCGCGGTAGCGGGAGGGTTGTGGTCCTACAATGAGCAGTTCTTC. Translating gives CASSAVAGGLWSYNEQFF.

The CDR3 region has the DNA TGTGCCAGCAGTTTGTTTCGGCAGGGCACAGATACGCAGTATTTT. As protein: CASSLFRQGTDTQYF. The gene calls are TRBV12-3 or TRBV12-4 and TRBJ2-3; D ambiguous. The V end was cut by 3 bases, the J end by 1 base, with 11 bases between. The CDR3 extends over 15 amino acids.

This clonotype was detected ten times or more. The chain is built from TRBV4-1 and TRBJ1-2; no reliable D call. The CDR3 is 14 residues long. The germline gives CDR1 MGHRA, CDR2 YSYEKL. The V end was cut by 1 base, the J end by 0 bases, with 6 bases between. The CDR3 nucleotides read TGCGCCAGCAGCCAAGCTCCTACTAACTATGGCTACACCTTC. The encoded protein is CASSQAPTNYGYTF.

This clonotype occurred a few times. The chain has TRBV12-3 or TRBV12-4 and TRBJ2-2; D remains ambiguous. This CDR3 has 15 amino acids. Trimming took off 6 bases at V and 1 base at J, with 12 bases between the two ends. The CDR3 loop reads CASRRTLGNTGELFF. The CDR3 DNA sequence: TGTGCCAGCAGGAGGACGCTGGGGAACACCGGGGAGCTGTTTTTT.

The gene calls are TRBV28 and TRBJ2-1; D might be TRBD2 (5 bases). Germline V gene data show CDR1 as MDHEN and CDR2 as SYDVKM. This CDR3 has 14 amino acids. V lost 6 bases, J lost 7 bases, and 16 bases lay in between. The CDR3 reads CASSSVLVGNEQFF. The CDR3 DNA is TGTGCCAGCAGCAGTGTACTAGTGGGGAATGAGCAGTTCTTC.

This clonotype was detected only a few times. The chain couples TRBV19 to TRBJ2-4; 15 nucleotides match TRBD2. This CDR3 contains 15 residues. V trimming: 7 bases; J trimming: 5 bases; junction bases outside the gene matches: 3. CDR1 is LNHDA and CDR2 is SQIVND in the germline V gene (reference sequence). In DNA form, the CDR3 reads TGTGCCAGTAACGGACTAGCGGGAGGGGAAAACATTCAGTACTTC. As protein: CASNGLAGGENIQYF.

This clonotype was seen a few times. The rearrangement links TRBV5-1 to TRBJ2-1; 12 bases map to TRBD2. CDR3 length: 17 residues. The V and J ends lost 7 bases and 2 bases, in that order; junction bases with no gene match: 10. The germline gives CDR1 SGHRS, CDR2 YFSETQ. The CDR3 coding sequence is TGCGCCAGCTCGGGGGCGACTAGCGGGGGCACCTACAATGAGCAGTTCTTC. It codes for CASSGATSGGTYNEQFF. Full variable domain (remainder filled in from reference TRBV5-1 and TRBJ2-1): KAGVTQTPRYLIKTRGQQVTLSCSPISGHRSVSWYQQTPGQGLQFLFEYFSETQRNKGNFPGRFSGRQFSNSRSEMNVSTLELGDSALYLCASSGATSGGTYNEQFFGPGTRLTVL.

The chain employs TRBV19 and TRBJ1-5; possible D gene TRBD1, 6 bases. The CDR3 consists of 16 residues. Trimming removed 1 base at V and 2 bases at J, with 12 bases between. From germline, CDR1 is LNHDA and CDR2 SQIVND (reference sequence). The CDR3 bases are TGTGCCAGTAGTATAGGTGGGGGGCTCGGCAATCAGCCCCAGCATTTT. Its translation is CASSIGGGLGNQPQHF. The whole variable domain, remainder taken from reference TRBV19 and TRBJ1-5, is DGGITQSPKYLFRKEGQNVTLSCEQNLNHDAMYWYRQDPGQGLRLIYYSQIVNDFQKGDIAEGYSVSREKKESFPLTVTSAQKNPTAFYLCASSIGGGLGNQPQHFGDGTRLSIL.

This clonotype was counted only a few times. V and J are TRBV12-3 or TRBV12-4 and TRBJ1-4; a possible D gene is TRBD1 (5 bases). This CDR3 spans 14 amino acids. V dropped 6 bases and J dropped 1 base, with 9 bases sitting between them. CDR3 coding DNA: TGTGCCAGCAGCGGCGGGGGAACTAATGAAAAACTGTTTTTT. Its translation: CASSGGGTNEKLFF.

This clonotype was recorded many times. This chain joins TRBV7-6 and TRBJ2-5; 8 bases map to TRBD2. V lost 4 bases to trimming and J lost 7 bases; unmatched junction nucleotides: 17. The CDR3 runs 17 residues. CDR1 is SGHVS and CDR2 is FNYEAQ in the germline V gene. The chain's CDR3 is CASSSDFGAGGRWTQYF. Here the CDR3 DNA reads TGTGCCAGCAGCTCCGACTTTGGGGCGGGAGGCCGCTGGACCCAGTACTTC.

The J gene is TRBJ2-7, the V gene TRBV20-1, with 7 bases fitting TRBD1. Trimming at V came to 4 bases and at J to 3 bases, leaving 12 bases not matched to a gene. CDR3 length: 15 amino acids. Germline V gives CDR1 DFQATT, CDR2 SNEGSKA (reference sequence). The CDR3 nucleotides are TGCAGTGCTAACCTTCTTAACAGGGGCGGCTACGAGCAGTACTTC. Amino acid sequence: CSANLLNRGGYEQYF.

This clonotype has at least ten counts. V and J are TRBV12-3 or TRBV12-4 and TRBJ1-4; TRBD1 agrees at 8 bases. This CDR3 has 12 residues. V lost 6 bases to trimming and J lost 12 bases; unmatched junction nucleotides: 6. The CDR3 here is CASSTTGEELFF. CDR3 DNA: TGTGCCAGCAGCACGACAGGGGAGGAACTGTTTTTT.

In its sample, this clonotype was seen a few times. This chain connects TRBV6-1 to TRBJ2-7; D could derive from TRBD1 or TRBD2 (6 bases each). CDR1 is MNHNS and CDR2 is SASEGT in the germline V gene. Trimming took off 7 bases at V and 3 bases at J, with 13 bases between the two ends. The CDR3 contains 13 residues. In DNA, the CDR3 is TGTGCCAGCACGGGGGCCACACTCTACGAGCAGTACTTC. Encoded protein: CASTGATLYEQYF.

This clonotype was picked up a small number of times. The genes are TRBV9 and TRBJ1-5, with D possibly TRBD1 on 5 matching bases. V was shortened by 0 bases and J by 1 base, with 8 bases between the two germline ends. Per the germline V gene, CDR1 is SGDLS and CDR2 is YYNGEE. This CDR3 is built from 15 residues. The CDR3 region has the DNA TGTGCCAGCAGCGTAGATGGGGGGAGCAATCAGCCCCAGCATTTT. This gives the protein CASSVDGGSNQPQHF.

This clonotype showed up many times. This rearrangement joins TRBV20-1 to TRBJ1-5; D is undetermined. V was clipped by 0 bases and J by 3 bases, with 12 bases between them. Germline values: CDR1 DFQATT, CDR2 SNEGSKA (reference sequence). The CDR3 has 15 residues. The CDR3, as DNA: TGCAGTGCTAGAGATTATCGACCGTCCAATCAGCCCCAGCATTTT. Protein product: CSARDYRPSNQPQHF.

The chain has TRBV2 and TRBJ1-6; D is uncertain. Germline CDR1 SNHLY, CDR2 FYNNEI. Trimming removed 4 bases from V and 1 base from J, with 11 bases in between. CDR3 size: 16 residues. The CDR3 nucleotides are TGTGCCAGCAGTGCCGACCAGAAATCCTATAATTCACCCCTCCACTTT. Its translation is CASSADQKSYNSPLHF.

This sequence joins TRBV20-1 and TRBJ1-2, with 7 bases that match TRBD1. V lost 2 bases, J lost 4 bases, and 7 bases stayed unmatched. CDR3 length: 14 amino acids. The germline CDR1 and CDR2 sequences are DFQATT and SNEGSKA (reference sequence). DNA of the CDR3: TGCAGTGCTAGAAGAACAGGGGTCATCTATGGCTACACCTTC. This codes for CSARRTGVIYGYTF.

The chain links TRBV5-1 to TRBJ2-7; 7 positions match TRBD1. Per germline, CDR1 SGHRS and CDR2 YFSETQ. This CDR3 comprises 12 residues. Trimming cost V 3 bases and J 9 bases; bases outside gene matches: 6. This chain's CDR3 is CASSSGQAPQYF. The CDR3 DNA is TGCGCCAGCAGCTCTGGACAGGCTCCGCAGTACTTC.